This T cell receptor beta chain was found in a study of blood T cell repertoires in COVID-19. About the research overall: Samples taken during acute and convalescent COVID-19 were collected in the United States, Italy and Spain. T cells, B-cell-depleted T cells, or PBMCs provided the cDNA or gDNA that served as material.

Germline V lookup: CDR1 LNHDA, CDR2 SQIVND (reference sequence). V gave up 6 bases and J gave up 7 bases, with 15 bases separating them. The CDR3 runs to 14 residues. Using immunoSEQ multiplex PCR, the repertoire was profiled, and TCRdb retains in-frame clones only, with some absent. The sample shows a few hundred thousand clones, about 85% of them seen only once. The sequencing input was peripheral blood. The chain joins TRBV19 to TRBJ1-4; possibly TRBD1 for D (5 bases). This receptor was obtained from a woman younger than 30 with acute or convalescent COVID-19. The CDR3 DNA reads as TGTGCCAGTAGGATAACACCAGGGCGTGAAAAACTGTTTTTT. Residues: CASRITPGREKLFF.